This is a list of T cell receptor beta chains from one sample in a study of CD8 T cells in ankylosing spondylitis. TCRdb itself ran the 5' RACE reads through MiXCR, one entry per CDR3 protein. The sample holds a few hundred thousand distinct CDR3 sequences, more than 9.5% seen once. Input material: blood, either unsorted or a sorted T cell fraction (not recorded which). The receptors originated from a male donor with ankylosing spondylitis. Each CDR3 is given with its conserved first and last residue. Fields, in order: V gene, J gene, clone size, CDR3 length, D gene, CDR3 protein, CDR3 DNA. The D gene is left open where the match is weak. Size is stated for part of the rows, as once, few or many counts, or as a class when the clone is expanded.

v_gene: TRBV5-1
j_gene: TRBJ2-3
abundance: many
len: 14
d_gene: .
CDR3aa: CASSLVVASDTQYF
CDR3nt: TGCGCCAGCAGCTTGGTGGTAGCATCAGATACGCAGTATTTT

v_gene: TRBV6-5
j_gene: TRBJ2-7
abundance: many
len: 14
d_gene: TRBD2
CDR3aa: CASSYGREISEQYF
CDR3nt: TGTGCCAGCAGTTACGGGCGGGAGATCAGCGAGCAGTACTTC

v_gene: TRBV7-8
j_gene: TRBJ2-1
abundance: many
len: 17
d_gene: .
CDR3aa: CASSLGREGRGHNEQFF
CDR3nt: TGTGCCAGCAGCTTAGGACGGGAGGGGAGGGGGCACAATGAGCAGTTCTTC

v_gene: TRBV11-2
j_gene: TRBJ2-2
abundance: .
len: 16
d_gene: TRBD1
CDR3aa: CASTPGLGQVTGELFF
CDR3nt: TGTGCCAGCACCCCAGGTCTGGGACAGGTCACCGGGGAGCTGTTTTTT

v_gene: TRBV12-3/TRBV12-4
j_gene: TRBJ2-1
abundance: .
len: 10
d_gene: .
CDR3aa: CASMGGEQFF
CDR3nt: TGTGCCTCCATGGGTGGTGAGCAGTTCTTC

v_gene: TRBV3-1
j_gene: TRBJ2-1
abundance: few
len: 14
d_gene: .
CDR3aa: CASSQEDLYNEQFF
CDR3nt: TGTGCCAGCAGCCAAGAGGATCTTTACAATGAGCAGTTCTTC

v_gene: TRBV29-1
j_gene: TRBJ1-4
abundance: few
len: 14
d_gene: TRBD1
CDR3aa: CSVHGQGTNEKLFF
CDR3nt: TGCAGCGTCCATGGACAGGGGACTAATGAAAAACTGTTTTTT

v_gene: TRBV3-1
j_gene: TRBJ2-7
abundance: .
len: 17
d_gene: .
CDR3aa: CASSQPRGTFYSYEQYF
CDR3nt: TGTGCCAGCAGCCAACCGCGAGGAACTTTCTACTCCTACGAGCAGTACTTC

v_gene: TRBV5-6
j_gene: TRBJ2-4
abundance: many
len: 15
d_gene: .
CDR3aa: CASSSPGIELNIQYF
CDR3nt: TGTGCCAGCAGCTCTCCGGGAATCGAATTGAACATTCAGTACTTC

v_gene: TRBV4-2
j_gene: TRBJ2-4
abundance: many
len: 17
d_gene: .
CDR3aa: CASSQEGNRLAKNIQYF
CDR3nt: TGTGCCAGCAGCCAAGAAGGAAATAGACTAGCCAAAAACATTCAGTACTTC

v_gene: TRBV29-1
j_gene: TRBJ2-1
abundance: few
len: 14
d_gene: TRBD1
CDR3aa: CSVETGTGNNEQFF
CDR3nt: TGCAGCGTTGAGACCGGGACAGGGAACAATGAGCAGTTCTTC

v_gene: TRBV7-9
j_gene: TRBJ2-1
abundance: few
len: 16
d_gene: TRBD2
CDR3aa: CASSFQLAGGENEQFF
CDR3nt: TGTGCCAGCAGCTTCCAACTAGCGGGAGGGGAGAATGAGCAGTTCTTC

v_gene: TRBV12-3/TRBV12-4
j_gene: TRBJ2-2
abundance: few
len: 19
d_gene: TRBD2
CDR3aa: CASSPGAGGFSPGSGELFF
CDR3nt: TGTGCCAGCAGTCCTGGGGCGGGAGGTTTTTCCCCCGGGTCCGGGGAGCTGTTTTTT

v_gene: TRBV5-1
j_gene: TRBJ2-1
abundance: .
len: 16
d_gene: .
CDR3aa: CASSLGAGVSYNEQFF
CDR3nt: TGCGCCAGCAGCTTGGGAGCGGGTGTATCCTACAATGAGCAGTTCTTC

v_gene: TRBV6-5
j_gene: TRBJ1-5
abundance: .
len: 17
d_gene: TRBD1
CDR3aa: CASSYSPPGQGTQPQHF
CDR3nt: TGTGCCAGCAGTTACTCACCCCCGGGACAGGGCACTCAGCCCCAGCATTTT

v_gene: TRBV20-1
j_gene: TRBJ2-3
abundance: .
len: 15
d_gene: .
CDR3aa: CSARDFTGGGDTQYF
CDR3nt: TGCAGTGCTAGAGATTTTACAGGCGGCGGAGATACGCAGTATTTT

v_gene: TRBV6-1
j_gene: TRBJ1-1
abundance: .
len: 16
d_gene: .
CDR3aa: CASRLPFGEVRTEAFF
CDR3nt: TGTGCCAGCAGGCTTCCCTTTGGGGAGGTTCGAACTGAAGCTTTCTTT

v_gene: TRBV9
j_gene: TRBJ2-3
abundance: .
len: 17
d_gene: .
CDR3aa: CASSEYLGYPSTDTQYF
CDR3nt: TGTGCCAGCAGCGAGTACCTGGGCTACCCGTCCACAGATACGCAGTATTTT

v_gene: TRBV29-1
j_gene: TRBJ1-4
abundance: few
len: 15
d_gene: .
CDR3aa: CSAGGGGATNEKLFF
CDR3nt: TGCAGCGCTGGTGGGGGGGGCGCAACTAATGAAAAACTGTTTTTT

v_gene: TRBV20-1
j_gene: TRBJ2-3
abundance: .
len: 15
d_gene: .
CDR3aa: CSARGGARSTDTQYF
CDR3nt: TGCAGTGCTAGGGGGGGGGCTAGAAGCACAGATACGCAGTATTTT

v_gene: TRBV11-3
j_gene: TRBJ2-5
abundance: few
len: 15
d_gene: TRBD2
CDR3aa: CASENIAGGSETQYF
CDR3nt: TGTGCCAGCGAAAACATAGCGGGAGGGTCGGAGACCCAGTACTTC

v_gene: TRBV20-1
j_gene: TRBJ1-1
abundance: few
len: 15
d_gene: TRBD1
CDR3aa: CSARRRTGVRTEAFF
CDR3nt: TGCAGTGCTAGACGTAGGACAGGGGTGAGGACTGAAGCTTTCTTT

v_gene: TRBV5-1
j_gene: TRBJ2-7
abundance: few
len: 12
d_gene: .
CDR3aa: CASTEPEGEQYF
CDR3nt: TGCGCCAGCACCGAACCAGAGGGCGAGCAGTACTTC

v_gene: TRBV20-1
j_gene: TRBJ2-4
abundance: .
len: 17
d_gene: TRBD2
CDR3aa: CSASPLAGGLGKNIQYF
CDR3nt: TGCAGTGCTAGTCCGCTAGCGGGAGGGCTAGGCAAAAACATTCAGTACTTC

v_gene: TRBV11-2
j_gene: TRBJ2-2
abundance: .
len: 17
d_gene: TRBD2
CDR3aa: CASSLVGLADLTGELFF
CDR3nt: TGTGCCAGCAGCTTAGTGGGACTAGCGGACCTCACCGGGGAGCTGTTTTTT

v_gene: TRBV27
j_gene: TRBJ1-6
abundance: .
len: 16
d_gene: .
CDR3aa: CASQARDGLTGSPLHF
CDR3nt: TGTGCCAGCCAAGCAAGGGACGGACTGACTGGTTCACCCCTCCACTTT

v_gene: TRBV5-6
j_gene: TRBJ2-7
abundance: few
len: 16
d_gene: TRBD2
CDR3aa: CASSGGEAGDRYEQYF
CDR3nt: TGTGCCAGCAGCGGTGGTGAGGCGGGAGACCGCTACGAGCAGTACTTC

v_gene: TRBV6-5
j_gene: TRBJ2-7
abundance: .
len: 14
d_gene: .
CDR3aa: CASSTPLTSYEQYF
CDR3nt: TGTGCCAGCAGTACTCCCTTGACTAGTTACGAGCAGTACTTC

v_gene: TRBV10-2
j_gene: TRBJ2-3
abundance: few
len: 13
d_gene: .
CDR3aa: CASERTITDTQYF
CDR3nt: TGCGCCAGTGAAAGGACGATCACAGATACGCAGTATTTT

v_gene: TRBV15
j_gene: TRBJ1-1
abundance: few
len: 14
d_gene: .
CDR3aa: CATSPEIMNTEAFF
CDR3nt: TGTGCCACCAGTCCTGAGATTATGAACACTGAAGCTTTCTTT

v_gene: TRBV15
j_gene: TRBJ2-4
abundance: few
len: 18
d_gene: .
CDR3aa: CATSRVLPGELAKNIQYF
CDR3nt: TGTGCCACCAGCAGAGTATTACCGGGGGAATTAGCCAAAAACATTCAGTACTTC

v_gene: TRBV5-1
j_gene: TRBJ2-1
abundance: .
len: 16
d_gene: TRBD2
CDR3aa: CASSIGLASSYNEQFF
CDR3nt: TGCGCCAGCAGCATAGGACTAGCGAGCTCCTACAATGAGCAGTTCTTC

v_gene: TRBV29-1
j_gene: TRBJ2-3
abundance: .
len: 15
d_gene: TRBD2
CDR3aa: CSVVLLADSTDTQYF
CDR3nt: TGCAGCGTTGTCCTTCTAGCGGATAGCACAGATACGCAGTATTTT

v_gene: TRBV29-1
j_gene: TRBJ1-5
abundance: few
len: 12
d_gene: .
CDR3aa: CSVVSDRDTQHF
CDR3nt: TGCAGCGTAGTAAGTGACCGGGACACCCAGCATTTT

v_gene: TRBV3-1
j_gene: TRBJ1-6
abundance: .
len: 13
d_gene: .
CDR3aa: CASSVQTWAPLHF
CDR3nt: TGTGCCAGCAGCGTACAAACCTGGGCACCCCTCCACTTT

v_gene: TRBV6-1
j_gene: TRBJ2-1
abundance: few
len: 14
d_gene: .
CDR3aa: CASGRTATYNEQFF
CDR3nt: TGTGCCAGCGGAAGGACAGCTACCTACAATGAGCAGTTCTTC

v_gene: TRBV20-1
j_gene: TRBJ2-1
abundance: few
len: 12
d_gene: .
CDR3aa: CSASGRGDEQFF
CDR3nt: TGCAGTGCTAGTGGCAGGGGCGATGAGCAGTTCTTC

v_gene: TRBV3-1
j_gene: TRBJ2-2
abundance: .
len: 16
d_gene: .
CDR3aa: CASSHRDESNTGELFF
CDR3nt: TGTGCCAGCAGCCACCGGGACGAGTCCAACACCGGGGAGCTGTTTTTT

v_gene: TRBV11-3
j_gene: TRBJ1-4
abundance: few
len: 13
d_gene: .
CDR3aa: CASSVRDNEKLFF
CDR3nt: TGTGCCAGCAGCGTAAGAGATAATGAAAAACTGTTTTTT

v_gene: TRBV19
j_gene: TRBJ2-2
abundance: .
len: 18
d_gene: .
CDR3aa: CASNGPSGDQGWTGELFF
CDR3nt: TGTGCCAGTAACGGGCCCTCAGGGGACCAGGGATGGACCGGGGAGCTGTTTTTT

v_gene: TRBV20-1
j_gene: TRBJ2-7
abundance: .
len: 14
d_gene: .
CDR3aa: CSARLGFFSYEQYF
CDR3nt: TGCAGTGCTAGATTAGGGTTCTTCTCCTACGAGCAGTACTTC

v_gene: TRBV20-1
j_gene: TRBJ2-5
abundance: .
len: 14
d_gene: TRBD2
CDR3aa: CSARTSGIRGTQYF
CDR3nt: TGCAGTGCTAGGACTAGCGGGATTAGGGGGACCCAGTACTTC

v_gene: TRBV5-1
j_gene: TRBJ2-1
abundance: few
len: 15
d_gene: .
CDR3aa: CASSSDASSYNEQFF
CDR3nt: TGCGCCAGCAGCTCTGATGCTAGCTCCTACAATGAGCAGTTCTTC

v_gene: TRBV15
j_gene: TRBJ2-4
abundance: .
len: 14
d_gene: TRBD2
CDR3aa: CATSSRGLANIQYF
CDR3nt: TGTGCCACCAGCTCCCGGGGACTAGCGAACATTCAGTACTTC

v_gene: TRBV24-1
j_gene: TRBJ2-1
abundance: .
len: 16
d_gene: TRBD2
CDR3aa: CATSVPTSGRGNEQFF
CDR3nt: TGTGCCACCAGTGTCCCGACTAGCGGGAGGGGGAATGAGCAGTTCTTC

v_gene: TRBV6-5
j_gene: TRBJ1-1
abundance: .
len: 13
d_gene: .
CDR3aa: CASSYPGQTEAFF
CDR3nt: TGTGCCAGCAGTTACCCCGGACAGACTGAAGCTTTCTTT